This TCR beta chain was retrieved from a study of cytomegalovirus exposure and HLA in healthy donors. PCR employed 60 Vbeta and 13 Jbeta primers. The method was immunoSEQ multiplex PCR; TCRdb's version includes in-frame clones alone and lacks a portion of them. The table shows 100,000 to 120,000 clones, with approximately 80% occurring only once. Points from the study as a whole: Previous analysis showed most TCR beta V segments were productive about 87% or about 30% of the time. Relative to the approximately 700-donor mean, N-insertions were reportedly fewer in an Asian-associated ancestry cluster in a later analysis.

At the time of sampling, donors were nominally healthy, though unrecorded immune exposures were likely. About this clone: Its antigen is currently unknown.

Germline V gene lookup returns CDR1 SGHAT and CDR2 FQNNGV. V was shortened by 0 bases and J by 6 bases, with 5 bases between the two germline ends. CDR3 length equals 12 residues. This chain links TRBV11-2 with TRBJ1-2; maybe TRBD1 (5 bases). This receptor was identified in a man aged 25-40 years in good health and CMV-seronegative. The sequenced material came from PBMCs. The CDR3 coding sequence is TGTGCCAGCAGCTTAGACAGGGATGGCTACACCTTC. Translated, it gives CASSLDRDGYTF.